This TCR beta chain was sequenced during a study of CD8 T cells in Susac syndrome. Random hexamers were used to reverse transcribe an amount of about 0.45 to 1 ug RNA. Via MiXCR, TCRdb re-called the immunoSEQ multiplex PCR reads, giving one row per CDR3 protein. The table has some 90,000 distinct CDR3 sequences, about 93% seen once. J lost 4 bases, V lost 1 base, and 10 bases had no gene match. Germline CDR1 and CDR2: SGHNT and YYREEE (reference sequence). This CDR3 has 18 residues. The rearrangement uses TRBV5-4 and TRBJ2-1, with 11 nucleotides matching TRBD2. The receptor comes from a human donor in good health. Material: CD8+ T cells from PBMCs. The chain's CDR3 is CASSLRASGGPKYNEQFF. The DNA of the CDR3 is TGTGCCAGCAGCTTGAGGGCTAGCGGGGGGCCGAAGTACAATGAGCAGTTCTTC.